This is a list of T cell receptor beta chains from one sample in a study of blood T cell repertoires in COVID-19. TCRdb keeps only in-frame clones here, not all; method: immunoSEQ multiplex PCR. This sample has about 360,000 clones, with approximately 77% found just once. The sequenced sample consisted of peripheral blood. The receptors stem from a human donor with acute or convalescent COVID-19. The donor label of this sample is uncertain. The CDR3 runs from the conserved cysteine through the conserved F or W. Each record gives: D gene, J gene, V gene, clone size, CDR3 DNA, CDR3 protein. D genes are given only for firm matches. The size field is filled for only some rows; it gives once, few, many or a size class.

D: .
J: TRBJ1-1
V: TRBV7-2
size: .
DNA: TGTGCCAGCAGCTTAGTGGGCCAGAACACTGAAGCTTTCTTT
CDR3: CASSLVGQNTEAFF

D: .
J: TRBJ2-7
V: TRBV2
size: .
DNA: TGTGCCAGCAGTGAAAGGTCAGTGGCGGGGCGTTACGAGCAGTACTTC
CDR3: CASSERSVAGRYEQYF

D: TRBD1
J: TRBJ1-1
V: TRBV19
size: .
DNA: TGTGCCAGTACGTGGACAGGGGTCGGATACATGAACACTGAAGCTTTCTTT
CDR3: CASTWTGVGYMNTEAFF

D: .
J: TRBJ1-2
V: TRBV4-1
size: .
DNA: TGCGCCAGCAGCCAAGATCGGGGGAGGGGCGGCTACACCTTC
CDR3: CASSQDRGRGGYTF

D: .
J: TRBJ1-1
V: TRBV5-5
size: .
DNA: TGTGCCAGCAGCTTGGGTAGAAACACTGAAGCTTTCTTT
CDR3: CASSLGRNTEAFF

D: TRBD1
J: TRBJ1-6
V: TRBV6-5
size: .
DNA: TGTGCCAGCAGTTACATGAGACAGGGGAATTCACCCCTCCACTTT
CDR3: CASSYMRQGNSPLHF

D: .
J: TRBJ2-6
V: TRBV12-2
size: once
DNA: TGTGCAAGTCGCTTATGGGAGACCCGGGACGGACAGGACTCTGGGGCCAACGTCCTGACTTTC
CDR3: CASRLWETRDGQDSGANVLTF

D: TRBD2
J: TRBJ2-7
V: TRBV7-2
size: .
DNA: TGTGCCAGCAGCTTAGTTACTAGCGGGGGAGGAAGCTCCTACGAGCAGTACTTC
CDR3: CASSLVTSGGGSSYEQYF

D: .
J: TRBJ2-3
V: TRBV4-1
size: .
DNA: TGCGCCAGCAGCCTAGTAGTGTCCACAGATACGCAGTATTTT
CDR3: CASSLVVSTDTQYF

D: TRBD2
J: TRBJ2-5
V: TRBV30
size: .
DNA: TGTGCCTGGAGTATGACTAGCGGGGCTCAGTACTTC
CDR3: CAWSMTSGAQYF

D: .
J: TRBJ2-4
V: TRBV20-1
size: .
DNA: TGCAGTGCCCGAGGAGGGAACATTCAGTACTTC
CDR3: CSARGGNIQYF

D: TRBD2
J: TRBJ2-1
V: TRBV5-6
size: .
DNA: TGTGCCAGCACTAACGGACTAGCGGGGTACAATGAGCAGTTCTTC
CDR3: CASTNGLAGYNEQFF

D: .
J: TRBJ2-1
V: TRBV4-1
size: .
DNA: TGCGCCAGCAGCCAAGTAGCTTCTTCCTACAATGAGCAGTTCTTC
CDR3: CASSQVASSYNEQFF

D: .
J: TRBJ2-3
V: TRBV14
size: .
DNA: TGTGCCAGCAGCCAACAGGGTTTCACAGATACGCAGTATTTT
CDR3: CASSQQGFTDTQYF

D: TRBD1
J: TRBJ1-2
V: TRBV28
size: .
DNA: TGTGCCAGCAACACTCCGGGACAGGTGAACTATGGCTACACCTTC
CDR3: CASNTPGQVNYGYTF

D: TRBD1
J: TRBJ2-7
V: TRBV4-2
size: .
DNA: TGTGCCAGCAGCCAAGGGACAGGGACCTACGAGCAGTACTTC
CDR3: CASSQGTGTYEQYF

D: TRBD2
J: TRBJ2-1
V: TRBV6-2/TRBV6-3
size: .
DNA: TGTGCCAGCAGTTACTCGGCGGGAGGGCCGAGGAATGAGCAGTTCTTC
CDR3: CASSYSAGGPRNEQFF

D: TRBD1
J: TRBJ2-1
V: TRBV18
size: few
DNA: TGTGCCAGCTCACCCCTGGGACAGGGGGCAGGGAATGAGCAGTTCTTC
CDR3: CASSPLGQGAGNEQFF

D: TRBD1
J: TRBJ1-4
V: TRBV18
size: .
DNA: TGTGCCAGCTCACCAACAGGGGTGGCTAATGAAAAACTGTTTTTT
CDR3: CASSPTGVANEKLFF

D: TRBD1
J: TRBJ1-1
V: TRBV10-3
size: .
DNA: TGTGCCATCAGTGATCCGGGACAGGCGAACACTGAAGCTTTCTTT
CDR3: CAISDPGQANTEAFF

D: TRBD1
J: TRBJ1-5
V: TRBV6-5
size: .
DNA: TGTGCCAGCAGTTCGACAGGGCTAAGGATCGGTCAGCCCCAGCATTTT
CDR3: CASSSTGLRIGQPQHF

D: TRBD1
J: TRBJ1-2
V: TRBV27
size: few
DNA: TGTGCCAGCGCCCTCTCGTCGACAGGGGGTCATGGCTACACCTTC
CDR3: CASALSSTGGHGYTF

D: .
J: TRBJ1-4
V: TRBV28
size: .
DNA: TGTGCCAGCAAGGGAACGGACACCACTAATGAAAAACTGTTTTTT
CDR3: CASKGTDTTNEKLFF

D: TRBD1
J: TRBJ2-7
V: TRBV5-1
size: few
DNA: TGCGCCAGCAGCACAGGACAGGGAAAAGAGCAGTACTTC
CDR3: CASSTGQGKEQYF

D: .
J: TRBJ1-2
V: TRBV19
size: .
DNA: TGTGCCAGTAGTATTGGAGGGCGGGAAGGCTACACCTTC
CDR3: CASSIGGREGYTF

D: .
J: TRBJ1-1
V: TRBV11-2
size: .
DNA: TGTGCCAGCAGCTTAGTATACGGGAGCACTGAAGCTTTCTTT
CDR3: CASSLVYGSTEAFF

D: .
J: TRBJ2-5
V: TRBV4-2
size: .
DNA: TGTGCCAGCAGCCGCGCGGGTGTCCAAGAGACCCAGTACTTC
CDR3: CASSRAGVQETQYF

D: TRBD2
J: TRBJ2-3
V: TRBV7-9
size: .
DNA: TGTGCCAGCAGCCCTCTAGCGGGAGGGGCCACAGATACGCAGTATTTT
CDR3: CASSPLAGGATDTQYF

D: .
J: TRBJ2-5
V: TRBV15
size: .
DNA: TGTGCCACCAGCAGAGATAAAAGGGGGGGAGAGACCCAGTACTTC
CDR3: CATSRDKRGGETQYF

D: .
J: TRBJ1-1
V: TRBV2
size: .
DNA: TGTGCCAGCAGTGATAAGAGGCCCGGGATTAAGAACACTGAAGCTTTCTTT
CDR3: CASSDKRPGIKNTEAFF

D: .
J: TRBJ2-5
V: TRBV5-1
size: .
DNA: TGCGCCAGCACCGGGGGGCCAGGGAGGATGTTGGGAGAGACCCAGTACTTC
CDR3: CASTGGPGRMLGETQYF